Following are 4 T cell receptor beta chains from one sample sequenced in a study of blood T cell repertoires in COVID-19. Clones were read by immunoSEQ multiplex PCR, and TCRdb kept only the in-frame ones, dropping some. The table shows about 270,000 clones, with 65% to 90% occurring only once. Sequences were obtained from PBMCs or T cells enriched from blood (not recorded which). The receptors stem from a woman in her 50s with acute COVID-19.

The chain recombines TRBV27 with TRBJ1-2; D is possibly TRBD1 (6 bases). V lost 5 bases and J 0 bases, leaving 10 bases between the germline ends. The CDR3 is 14 residues long. Germline V lookup: CDR1 MNHEY, CDR2 SMNVEV (reference sequence). In DNA, the CDR3 is TGTGCCAGCAGTAGGGGGGGAGCTAACTATGGCTACACCTTC. It yields the protein CASSRGGANYGYTF.

The CDR3 loop reads CSVRQGAGEKLFF. The CDR3 DNA reads TGCAGCGTCCGCCAGGGGGCAGGGGAAAAACTGTTTTTT. The V and J genes are TRBV29-1 and TRBJ1-4, with 8 bases aligning to TRBD1. V trimming: 6 bases; J trimming: 8 bases; junction bases outside the gene matches: 8. CDR1 SQVTM and CDR2 ANQGSEA come from the germline V gene. The CDR3 loop spans 13 amino acids.

This clone was picked up one time. The chain uses TRBV7-2 and TRBJ2-2; 11 nucleotides align to TRBD2. Germline CDR1 is SGHTA and CDR2 is FQGNSA. The junction had 9 bases not matched to a gene; V was cut back by 5 bases and J by 1 base. This CDR3 has 18 amino acids. CDR3 in DNA: TGTGCCAGCAGCACAGGCCGTCTAGCGGGGGGGAACACCGGGGAGCTGTTTTTT. It codes for CASSTGRLAGGNTGELFF.

Concerning this clone itself: A much larger clone lies one base from this, so it may be a read error. The V call is TRBV9, the J call TRBJ2-2; 9 nucleotides match TRBD2. From germline, CDR1 is SGDLS and CDR2 YYNGEE. J gave up 6 bases and V 10 bases, and 19 bases lay outside the gene matches. This CDR3 comprises 17 residues. The CDR3 nucleotides are TGTGCCCGCCGCGTCGCGGCGGGGGGGCCTAGGTCCGGGGAGCTGTTTTTT. It encodes CARRVAAGGPRSGELFF.